This is a list of T cell receptor beta chains from one sample in a study of T cells in Graves' hyperthyroidism and ophthalmopathy. One entry per CDR3 protein, called by TCRdb with MiXCR from the multiplex PCR reads. The sample has about 520,000 distinct CDR3 sequences; approximately 25% are singletons. Sequenced input: blood. The receptors originated from a woman in her 30s with Graves' ophthalmopathy. Each CDR3 is given with its conserved first and last residue. A D gene is named only where the DNA matches it firmly.

d_gene: TRBD1
v_gene: TRBV19
CDR3aa: CASSIAATGYYEQYF

d_gene: .
v_gene: TRBV5-1
CDR3aa: CASSLGGPDVYEQYF

d_gene: .
v_gene: TRBV12-3/TRBV12-4
CDR3aa: CASSPSYGMGNTIYF

d_gene: .
v_gene: TRBV10-3
CDR3aa: CAISGIRGPNQETQYF

d_gene: .
v_gene: TRBV12-3/TRBV12-4
CDR3aa: CASTKTEGRHTIYF

d_gene: .
v_gene: TRBV4-1
CDR3aa: CASSDSQGRRNIQYF

d_gene: .
v_gene: TRBV10-1
CDR3aa: CASSGESTDTQYF

d_gene: .
v_gene: TRBV12-3/TRBV12-4
CDR3aa: CASRGVRQWTTGANVLTF

d_gene: TRBD1
v_gene: TRBV10-3
CDR3aa: CAISESNLRQGRGEQYF

d_gene: .
v_gene: TRBV7-9
CDR3aa: CASSSGGGRRRNTEAFF